Below are 22 T cell receptor beta chains sequenced from a single sample in a study of cytomegalovirus exposure and HLA in healthy donors. Both 60 Vbeta primers and 13 Jbeta primers went into the PCR. Sequencing used immunoSEQ multiplex PCR; TCRdb keeps in-frame clones, though not all of them. The data hold roughly 200,000 clones, with around 82% observed a single time. What was sequenced was PBMCs. The receptors were sampled from a woman aged 25 to 39 in good health and CMV-seronegative.

V is TRBV15 and J is TRBJ1-6; unclear D gene. With 3 bases removed from V and 7 bases from J, the gap between germline ends came to 13 bases. Per germline, CDR1 LNHNV and CDR2 YYDKDF (reference sequence). CDR3 length: 15 residues. The DNA for the CDR3 is TGTGCCACCAGCAGCCACCCGCTCGGGAATTCACCCCTCCACTTT. It yields the protein CATSSHPLGNSPLHF.

This clone has only one observation. CDR3 nucleotides: TGTGCCAGCAGTGAAGCGACAGACACCGGGGAGCTGTTTTTT. The encoded protein is CASSEATDTGELFF. The chain links TRBV2 to TRBJ2-2, with D perhaps matching TRBD1 (5 bases). Per the germline V gene, CDR1 is SNHLY and CDR2 is FYNNEI. V gave up 0 bases and J gave up 3 bases, with 5 bases separating them. The CDR3 sequence is 14 residues long.

The gene calls are TRBV30 and TRBJ2-7; the match to TRBD1 covers 7 bases. The CDR3 runs to 13 residues. J was trimmed by 6 bases and V by 2 bases; bases with no gene match: 7. Germline CDR1 is GTSNPN and CDR2 is SVGIG (reference sequence). CDR3 bases: TGTGCCTGGAGTCCCCTGACAGGGACCGAGCAGTACTTC. Its protein is CAWSPLTGTEQYF.

The V gene is TRBV5-6, the J gene TRBJ1-6, with TRBD1 matching 8 bases. Germline trimming cut 4 bases from V and 6 bases from J; bases unmatched to any gene: 6. Germline V gene data show CDR1 as SGHDT and CDR2 as YYEEEE. The CDR3 consists of 15 residues. The CDR3 is CASSRGQGLNSPLHF. The DNA of the CDR3 is TGTGCCAGCAGCCGAGGACAGGGCCTTAATTCACCCCTCCACTTT.

This clone was seen a few times. The chain couples TRBV7-8 to TRBJ2-3; D is possibly TRBD2 (6 bases). The CDR3 loop spans 13 amino acids. CDR1 is SGHVS and CDR2 is FQNEAQ in the germline V gene. The V end lost 4 bases, the J end lost 8 bases, and 13 bases lay between the germline ends. The CDR3: CASSSAPGVTQYF. The CDR3 nucleotides read TGTGCCAGCAGCTCCGCTCCGGGGGTTACGCAGTATTTT. The whole variable domain, filled in from reference TRBV7-8 and TRBJ2-3, reads GAGVSQSPRYKVAKRGQDVALRCDPISGHVSLFWYQQALGQGPEFLTYFQNEAQLDKSGLPSDRFFAERPEGSVSTLKIQRTQQEDSAVYLCASSSAPGVTQYFGPGTRLTVL.

The chain combines TRBV6-6 with TRBJ1-2; TRBD1 matches at 9 bases. The V gene's germline CDR1 is MNHNY and CDR2 SVGAGI (reference sequence). V lost 5 bases, J lost 4 bases, and 11 bases stayed unmatched. There are 16 residues in the CDR3. The CDR3 protein is CASSIFPGQGSYGYTF. The CDR3 DNA is TGTGCCAGCAGTATCTTTCCGGGACAGGGCTCCTATGGCTACACCTTC.

The V gene is TRBV30, the J gene TRBJ1-1; no clear D. CDR1 is GTSNPN, CDR2 SVGIG, per germline (reference sequence). Deletions cut 3 bases from V and 5 bases from J, with 7 bases between. The CDR3 runs to 11 residues. The CDR3, as DNA: TGTGCCTGGAGGGTGCGGACTGAAGCTTTCTTT. Translation gives CAWRVRTEAFF.

J is TRBJ1-6 and V is TRBV6-5; 8 bases match TRBD1. Germline V gene sequence: CDR1 MNHEY, CDR2 SVGAGI. J gave up 7 bases and V 4 bases, and 6 bases lay outside the gene matches. The CDR3 consists of 15 residues. The CDR3, as DNA: TGTGCCAGCAGTTCCCCGGGACAGGTGAATTCACCCCTCCACTTT. It yields the protein CASSSPGQVNSPLHF.

This clone has only a few counts. The chain carries TRBV5-4 and TRBJ2-5; the match to TRBD2 covers 12 bases. Trimming cost V 0 bases and J 5 bases; bases outside gene matches: 8. Germline lookup yields CDR1 SGHNT and CDR2 YYREEE (reference sequence). This CDR3 has 17 residues. CDR3: CASSLALAGGPWETQYF. CDR3 DNA: TGTGCCAGCAGCTTGGCTCTAGCGGGAGGGCCGTGGGAGACCCAGTACTTC.

V and J are TRBV5-1 and TRBJ2-7; D possibly corresponds to TRBD2 (5 bases). V lost 5 bases and J lost 2, with 14 bases in between. Germline values: CDR1 SGHRS, CDR2 YFSETQ. The CDR3 totals 14 residues. The CDR3 here is CASRERTQTYEQYF. CDR3 DNA sequence: TGCGCCAGCAGGGAGAGGACTCAGACCTACGAGCAGTACTTC.

This clone was detected once. This sequence joins TRBV27 and TRBJ2-7; tentatively, D is TRBD2 (6 bases). Germline lookup yields CDR1 MNHEY and CDR2 SMNVEV (reference sequence). The length of the CDR3 is 13 residues. Trimming removed 4 bases at V and 6 bases at J, with 13 bases between. The DNA for the CDR3 is TGTGCCAGCAGTTCGACTAGTGGGGGCGAGCAGTACTTC. This sequence encodes CASSSTSGGEQYF.

The J gene is TRBJ2-7, the V gene TRBV27; TRBD2 matches at 14 bases. Trimming removed 4 bases from V and 6 bases from J; junction bases left unmatched: 8. Germline V gene lookup returns CDR1 MNHEY and CDR2 SMNVEV (reference sequence). The CDR3 has 16 amino acids. CDR3 protein: CASSSGLAGVPSEQYF. CDR3 in DNA: TGTGCCAGCAGTTCGGGACTAGCGGGAGTCCCCAGCGAGCAGTACTTC.

The gene calls are TRBV19 and TRBJ2-1, with D maybe TRBD2 (5 bases). The CDR3 extends over 13 amino acids. Per germline, CDR1 LNHDA and CDR2 SQIVND (reference sequence). V shed 8 bases and J shed 5 bases, with 13 bases lying between them. CDR3 bases: TGTGCCAGTGGTTTGGACTTTAACAATGAGCAGTTCTTC. Translation gives CASGLDFNNEQFF.

This chain uses TRBV18 with TRBJ2-5, with 8 bases aligning to TRBD1. This CDR3 region has 14 residues. V shed 5 bases, J shed 2 bases, and the junction held 4 bases outside the gene matches. CDR1 and CDR2 (germline): KGHSH, LQKENI. Written as DNA, the CDR3 is TGTGCCAGCTCAAAAGGACAGGGACAAGAGACCCAGTACTTC. As protein: CASSKGQGQETQYF.

This clone has just a few counts. The same CDR3 arises from other DNA sequences in this sample as well. V gene TRBV18 combines with J gene TRBJ2-7; D is undetermined. This CDR3 has 16 residues. Germline values: CDR1 KGHSH, CDR2 LQKENI. Trimming left V 0 bases short and J 5 bases short, with 17 bases between. The DNA of the CDR3 is TGTGCCAGCTCACCACCCCTGCGACAACGCGACCACGAGCAGTACTTC. It specifies CASSPPLRQRDHEQYF.

V usage is TRBV2 and J usage is TRBJ1-1; D is perhaps TRBD1 (6 bases). Germline loops: CDR1 SNHLY, CDR2 FYNNEI. V was pared by 6 bases and J by 5 bases, with 10 bases between. This CDR3 region has 12 residues. The DNA for the CDR3 is TGTGCCAGCAGCGGTACAGGGACTGAAGCTTTCTTT. It yields the protein CASSGTGTEAFF.

This clone has a single count. The chain carries TRBV7-3 and TRBJ2-2; 7 nucleotides align to TRBD1. The germline V gene encodes CDR1 SGHTA and CDR2 FQGTGA. This CDR3 has 15 residues. V was clipped by 6 bases and J by 0 bases; unmatched bases: 4. CDR3 loop: CASSGDRSNTGELFF. As DNA, the CDR3 is TGTGCCAGCAGTGGGGACAGATCGAACACCGGGGAGCTGTTTTTT.

This chain connects TRBV4-2 to TRBJ1-1; 10 bases line up with TRBD1. The ends lost 3 bases at V and 3 bases at J; junction bases unmatched: 10. CDR1 LGHNA and CDR2 YNFKEQ come from the germline V gene. This CDR3 has 17 residues. CDR3 coding DNA: TGTGCCAGCAGCCAGAATAGGGACAGGGGCCCGGACACTGAAGCTTTCTTT. This translates into CASSQNRDRGPDTEAFF.

The chain recombines TRBV7-2 with TRBJ1-5; TRBD1 aligns across 8 bases. Trimming cost V 5 bases and J 10 bases; bases outside gene matches: 7. The CDR3 has 13 amino acids. CDR1 SGHTA and CDR2 FQGNSA come from the germline V gene. The CDR3 coding sequence is TGTGCCAGCAGCCCTAACCCAGGGGGCCCCCAGCATTTT. Translating it yields CASSPNPGGPQHF.

The chain's CDR3 is CASENYSNQPQHF. Written as DNA, the CDR3 is TGTGCCAGCGAAAACTATAGCAATCAGCCCCAGCATTTT. The J gene is TRBJ1-5, the V gene TRBV6-1, with unresolved D. CDR1 MNHNS and CDR2 SASEGT come from the germline V gene. V lost 8 bases to trimming and J lost 0 bases, with 8 bases between them. The CDR3 extends over 13 amino acids.

J is TRBJ2-7 and V is TRBV6-1, with TRBD2 matching over 12 bases. With 6 bases clipped from V and 3 bases from J, the junction kept 3 bases outside the gene matches. The CDR3 is made up of 14 amino acids. The germline V gene has CDR1 MNHNS and CDR2 SASEGT. In DNA, the CDR3 is TGTGCCAGCAGGAAACTAGCGGGGGGCTACGAGCAGTACTTC. Translation gives CASRKLAGGYEQYF.

The rearrangement joins TRBV7-9 to TRBJ2-2; TRBD2 aligns across 8 bases. The CDR3 has 17 amino acids. The germline gives CDR1 SEHNR, CDR2 FQNEAQ (reference sequence). With V trimmed by 3 bases and J by 3 bases, 9 bases remained unmatched. The CDR3 DNA sequence: TGTGCCAGCAGCTTGGGTCCGGGACTAGGGGACACCGGGGAGCTGTTTTTT. This sequence encodes CASSLGPGLGDTGELFF.